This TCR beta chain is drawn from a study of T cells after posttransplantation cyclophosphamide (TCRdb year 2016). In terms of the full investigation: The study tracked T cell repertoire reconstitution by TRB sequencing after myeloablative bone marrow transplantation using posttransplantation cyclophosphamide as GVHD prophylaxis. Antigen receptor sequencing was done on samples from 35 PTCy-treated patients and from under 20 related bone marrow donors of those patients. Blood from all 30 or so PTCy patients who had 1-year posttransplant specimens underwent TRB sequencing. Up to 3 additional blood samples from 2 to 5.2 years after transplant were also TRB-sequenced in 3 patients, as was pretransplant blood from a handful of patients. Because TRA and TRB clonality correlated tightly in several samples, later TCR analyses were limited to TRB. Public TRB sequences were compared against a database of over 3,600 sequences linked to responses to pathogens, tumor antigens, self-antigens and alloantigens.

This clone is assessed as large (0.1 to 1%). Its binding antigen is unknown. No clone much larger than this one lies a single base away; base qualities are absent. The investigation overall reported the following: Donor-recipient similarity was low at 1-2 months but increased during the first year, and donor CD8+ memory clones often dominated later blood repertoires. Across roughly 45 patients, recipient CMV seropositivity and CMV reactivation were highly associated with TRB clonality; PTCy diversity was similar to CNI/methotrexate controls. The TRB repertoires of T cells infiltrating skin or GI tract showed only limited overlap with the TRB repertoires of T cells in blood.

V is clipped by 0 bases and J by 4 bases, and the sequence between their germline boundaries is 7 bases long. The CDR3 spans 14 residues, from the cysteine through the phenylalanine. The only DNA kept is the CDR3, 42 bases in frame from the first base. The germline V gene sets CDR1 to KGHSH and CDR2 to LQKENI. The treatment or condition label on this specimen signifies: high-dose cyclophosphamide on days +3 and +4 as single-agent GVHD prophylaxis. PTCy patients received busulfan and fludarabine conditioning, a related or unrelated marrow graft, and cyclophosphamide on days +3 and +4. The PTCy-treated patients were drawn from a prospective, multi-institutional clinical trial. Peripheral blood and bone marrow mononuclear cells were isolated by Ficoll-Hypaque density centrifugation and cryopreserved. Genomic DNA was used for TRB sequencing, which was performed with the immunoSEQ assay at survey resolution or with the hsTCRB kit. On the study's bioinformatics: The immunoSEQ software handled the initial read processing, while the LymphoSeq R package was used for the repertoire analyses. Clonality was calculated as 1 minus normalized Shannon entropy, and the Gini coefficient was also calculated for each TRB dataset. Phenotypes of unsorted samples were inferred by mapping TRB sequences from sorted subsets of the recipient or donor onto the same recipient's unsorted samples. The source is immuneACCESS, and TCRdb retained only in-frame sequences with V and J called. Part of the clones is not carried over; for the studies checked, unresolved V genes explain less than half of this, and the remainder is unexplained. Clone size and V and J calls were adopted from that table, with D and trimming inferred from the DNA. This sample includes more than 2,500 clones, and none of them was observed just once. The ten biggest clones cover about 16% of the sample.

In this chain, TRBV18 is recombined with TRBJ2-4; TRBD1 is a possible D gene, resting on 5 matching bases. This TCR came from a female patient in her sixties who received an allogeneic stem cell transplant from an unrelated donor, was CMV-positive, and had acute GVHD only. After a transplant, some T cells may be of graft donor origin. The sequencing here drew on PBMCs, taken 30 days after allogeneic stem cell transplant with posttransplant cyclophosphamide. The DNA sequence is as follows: TGTGCCAGCTCACCACCGTCAGGGAAAAACATTCAGTACTTC. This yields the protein CASSPPSGKNIQYF.